These 29 T cell receptor beta chains were sequenced from one sample in a study of T-cell memory formation after mild COVID-19. Each CDR3 protein gets one entry after TCRdb re-called the 5' RACE reads with MiXCR. Among hundreds of thousands of distinct CDR3 sequences listed, over 25% were seen once. The source material was PBMCs or a T cell subset sorted from them (not recorded which). The source of these receptors is an adult woman who had mild COVID-19 (a few samples of this study predate the infection). Cell type and time point are not known.

The rearrangement links TRBV6-1 to TRBJ2-7; 10 nucleotides line up with TRBD2. This CDR3 is built from 12 residues. CDR1 and CDR2 (germline): MNHNS, SASEGT. J lost 3 bases, V lost 11 bases, and 4 bases had no gene match. Here the CDR3 DNA reads TGTGCCTCACGGACTAGCGGCTACGAGCAGTACTTC. The encoded protein is CASRTSGYEQYF.

Remarks on this clonotype: One base away lies a much larger clone, so this may be a sequencing read error. The chain employs TRBV12-3 or TRBV12-4 and TRBJ2-1; D gene ambiguous. The CDR3 is 12 amino acids. CDR3 in amino acids: CDSSPPYNEQFF. In DNA, the CDR3 is TGTGACAGCAGCCCTCCCTACAATGAGCAGTTCTTC.

This clonotype was recorded at least ten times. The chain has TRBV4-2 and TRBJ2-7, with D maybe TRBD1 (5 bases). This CDR3 region has 15 residues. The V end lost 4 bases, the J end lost 3 bases, and 16 bases lay between the germline ends. The germline V gene has CDR1 LGHNA and CDR2 YNFKEQ. The CDR3 is CASSPTGADLYEQYF. CDR3 sequence (DNA): TGTGCCAGCAGCCCCACAGGAGCCGACCTCTACGAGCAGTACTTC.

This clonotype was seen only a few times. The V and J genes are TRBV15 and TRBJ2-2, with no clear D. Trimming pared 0 bases from V and 5 bases from J, leaving 10 bases between. Germline V gene lookup returns CDR1 LNHNV and CDR2 YYDKDF (reference sequence). This CDR3 contains 15 residues. Here the CDR3 reads CATSREEGLTGELFF. The CDR3, as DNA: TGTGCCACCAGCAGAGAGGAAGGGTTGACCGGGGAGCTGTTTTTT.

CDR3 sequence reads: CASSRDNTNYGYTF. The CDR3, as DNA: TGCGCCAGCAGCCGGGACAACACTAACTATGGCTACACCTTC. J is TRBJ1-2 and V is TRBV4-1; the D gene is possibly TRBD1 (6 bases). The V end was cut by 4 bases, the J end by 0 bases, with 9 bases between. The germline V gene encodes CDR1 MGHRA and CDR2 YSYEKL. The CDR3 extends over 14 amino acids.

The chain combines TRBV7-9 with TRBJ1-2; 9 bases match TRBD1. After removal of 3 bases from V and 3 bases from J, the junction contained 17 bases not matched to a gene. CDR3 length equals 19 residues. Germline assignment: CDR1 SEHNR and CDR2 FQNEAQ (reference sequence). CDR3 nucleotide sequence: TGTGCCAGCAGCTTGGGGACCGGGACAGGGTTGTTGTGGTACTATGGCTACACCTTC. Its protein product is CASSLGTGTGLLWYYGYTF.

J is TRBJ2-5 and V is TRBV24-1; D not resolved. The CDR3 is 13 residues long. V lost 4 bases and J 5 bases, leaving 10 bases between the germline ends. Germline CDR1 reads KGHDR; CDR2 reads SFDVKD. CDR3 bases: TGTGCCACCAGTGACTTGGAGTCGGAGACCCAGTACTTC. Protein sequence: CATSDLESETQYF.

This clonotype has a handful of counts. V usage is TRBV11-2 and J usage is TRBJ2-7; possible D gene TRBD1, 6 bases. The CDR3 covers 14 residues. Germline V gives CDR1 SGHAT, CDR2 FQNNGV. The V end was cut by 8 bases, the J end by 0 bases, with 14 bases between. CDR3 DNA: TGTGCCAGCCTTTCAGGACAGAGCTCCTACGAGCAGTACTTC. Amino acid sequence: CASLSGQSSYEQYF.

The chain couples TRBV3-1 to TRBJ1-1; no firm D call. CDR1 LGHDT and CDR2 YNNKEL come from the germline V gene (reference sequence). The CDR3 loop spans 14 amino acids. V gave up 1 base and J gave up 3 bases, with 9 bases separating them. DNA for the CDR3: TGTGCCAGCAGCCAAGCCTCCTCTGACACTGAAGCTTTCTTT. Its translation: CASSQASSDTEAFF.

This chain links TRBV5-1 with TRBJ1-4, with TRBD1 matching 12 bases. J was trimmed by 0 bases and V by 4 bases; bases with no gene match: 7. The CDR3 contains 18 residues. Germline V lookup: CDR1 SGHRS, CDR2 YFSETQ. CDR3 nucleotide sequence: TGCGCCAGCAGCCGCGGGACAGGGGGCAGCGCAACTAATGAAAAACTGTTTTTT. This encodes CASSRGTGGSATNEKLFF.

This clonotype was detected a few times. V is TRBV12-3 or TRBV12-4 and J is TRBJ2-1; TRBD1 agrees at 8 bases. The V gene end was trimmed by 5 bases and the J gene end by 3 bases; junction bases not matched to a gene: 6. This CDR3 contains 15 residues. CDR3 DNA sequence: TGTGCCAGCAGTACCTCAGGGGGCGGCTACAATGAGCAGTTCTTC. This encodes CASSTSGGGYNEQFF.

The sample holds a few counts of this clonotype. The V call is TRBV7-8, the J call TRBJ1-1; D is possibly TRBD1 (5 bases). The CDR3 is made up of 15 amino acids. Germline V gene lookup returns CDR1 SGHVS and CDR2 FQNEAQ. V shed 4 bases and J shed 3 bases, with 15 bases lying between them. The CDR3 DNA follows: TGTGCCAGCAGCTCCTTGGGGGATTGGGACACTGAAGCTTTCTTT. Amino acid sequence: CASSSLGDWDTEAFF.

A few counts support this clonotype. This rearrangement joins TRBV11-3 to TRBJ2-1; 7 bases align to TRBD2. J lost 8 bases, V lost 3 bases, and 4 bases had no gene match. The CDR3 spans 13 residues. CDR1 SGHNT and CDR2 YENEEA come from the germline V gene. The CDR3 spells CASSLTSWDEQFF. CDR3 coding DNA: TGTGCCAGCAGCTTGACTAGCTGGGATGAGCAGTTCTTC.

This chain links TRBV29-1 with TRBJ2-3, with a weak D call TRBD1 (5 bases). Germline V gene sequence: CDR1 SQVTM, CDR2 ANQGSEA. This CDR3 is 12 amino acids long. The V end was cut by 1 base, the J end by 6 bases, with 8 bases between. CDR3 residues: CSVEGRADTQYF. CDR3 DNA sequence: TGCAGCGTTGAAGGCAGGGCCGATACGCAGTATTTT.

This clonotype has only a few counts. The chain has TRBV5-1 and TRBJ2-2; TRBD1 matches at 7 bases. CDR1 is SGHRS, CDR2 YFSETQ, per germline. The CDR3 sequence is 15 residues long. Trimming removed 7 bases from V and 2 bases from J; junction bases left unmatched: 8. The CDR3 bases are TGCGCCAGCTGTAACAGGGGCGTAAACACCGGGGAGCTGTTTTTT. The encoded protein is CASCNRGVNTGELFF.

The chain is built from TRBV20-1 and TRBJ2-5, with TRBD2 matching over 10 bases. V lost 6 bases, J lost 7 bases, and 14 bases stayed unmatched. CDR3 length: 15 residues. Germline CDR1 and CDR2: DFQATT and SNEGSKA (reference sequence). DNA for the CDR3: TGCAGTGCCATCCAGACTAGCGGGCGCGATGGGACCCAGTACTTC. It yields the protein CSAIQTSGRDGTQYF.

The V call is TRBV9, the J call TRBJ2-5, with D perhaps matching TRBD2 (5 bases). Germline CDR1 and CDR2: SGDLS and YYNGEE. V lost 0 bases and J 5 bases, leaving 14 bases between the germline ends. The CDR3 loop spans 15 amino acids. CDR3 loop: CASSVVPGSRETQYF. CDR3 DNA: TGTGCCAGCAGCGTAGTTCCGGGGTCTAGGGAGACCCAGTACTTC.

J is TRBJ2-1 and V is TRBV7-8; 9 nucleotides agree with TRBD1. V was pared by 5 bases and J by 5 bases, with 7 bases of the junction left unmatched. The germline V gene encodes CDR1 SGHVS and CDR2 FQNEAQ. The CDR3 contains 15 residues. CDR3 protein: CASSGPGTGNNEQFF. The CDR3 coding sequence is TGTGCCAGCAGCGGACCCGGGACAGGGAACAATGAGCAGTTCTTC.

J is TRBJ2-1 and V is TRBV6-1; a possible D gene is TRBD1 (5 bases). Germline CDR1 MNHNS, CDR2 SASEGT. The CDR3 length is 13 residues. V was cut by 2 bases and J by 7 bases, with 9 bases left in between. The CDR3 DNA follows: TGTGCCAGCAGTGAACAGGGCGATAATGAGCAGTTCTTC. It yields the protein CASSEQGDNEQFF.

The V and J genes are TRBV5-1 and TRBJ2-7; TRBD2 matches 8 bases. The V segment lost 4 bases and the J segment 6 bases; nucleotides outside the gene matches: 6. Per the germline V gene, CDR1 is SGHRS and CDR2 is YFSETQ. The CDR3 runs to 13 residues. CDR3: CASSLGTRGEQYF. CDR3 DNA sequence: TGCGCCAGCAGCCTCGGGACTAGAGGCGAGCAGTACTTC.

The chain uses TRBV11-1 and TRBJ2-1; 11 positions agree with TRBD2. V was clipped by 6 bases and J by 9 bases; unmatched bases: 10. Per germline, CDR1 SGHAT and CDR2 FQDESV (reference sequence). This CDR3 has 15 amino acids. This CDR3 reads CASRKLAGELGEQFF. The CDR3 nucleotides are TGTGCCAGCAGAAAACTAGCGGGGGAGCTCGGTGAGCAGTTCTTC.

The chain couples TRBV7-6 to TRBJ2-7, with 7 positions matching TRBD2. Germline loops: CDR1 SGHVS, CDR2 FNYEAQ. The length of the CDR3 is 15 residues. Losses at the gene ends were 1 base for V and 4 bases for J; bases not matched to a gene: 7. The CDR3 sequence is CASSLVRGDGYEQYF. The DNA of the CDR3 is TGTGCCAGCAGCTTAGTTCGGGGGGATGGTTACGAGCAGTACTTC.

V and J are TRBV11-3 and TRBJ2-5, with 7 positions matching TRBD2. The J segment lost 3 bases and the V segment lost 1 base, leaving 11 bases of the junction unmatched. This CDR3 spans 17 amino acids. Germline V gene lookup returns CDR1 SGHNT and CDR2 YENEEA. DNA of the CDR3: TGTGCCAGCAGCTTAGTCGCGCGGGAGTGGGGGGAAGAGACCCAGTACTTC. This encodes CASSLVAREWGEETQYF.

This rearrangement joins TRBV24-1 to TRBJ2-1; TRBD2 matches 15 bases. V dropped 2 bases and J dropped 6; count of bases not matched to a gene: 7. Germline loops: CDR1 KGHDR, CDR2 SFDVKD. There are 18 residues in the CDR3. CDR3 nucleotides: TGTGCCACCAGTGATTCAGGGACTAGCGGGGGGCCCCCCAATGAGCAGTTCTTC. Translation gives CATSDSGTSGGPPNEQFF.

This clonotype was seen a single time. This chain joins TRBV3-1 and TRBJ1-1; the match to TRBD1 covers 9 bases. Germline loops: CDR1 LGHDT, CDR2 YNNKEL (reference sequence). J lost 11 bases, V lost 2 bases, and 6 bases had no gene match. The CDR3 extends over 13 amino acids. The CDR3 region is CASSQSRDRAAFF. The CDR3 bases are TGTGCCAGCAGCCAAAGTCGGGACAGGGCGGCTTTCTTT.

V usage is TRBV25-1 and J usage is TRBJ1-1, with D possibly TRBD1 on 6 matching bases. Germline lookup yields CDR1 MGHDK and CDR2 SYGVNS. V lost 6 bases and J lost 3, with 8 bases in between. The CDR3 consists of 12 residues. The CDR3 DNA follows: TGTGCCAGCAGAACAGGGTACACTGAAGCTTTCTTT. Protein product: CASRTGYTEAFF.

Only a few counts were recorded for this clonotype. J is TRBJ1-1 and V is TRBV30; D uncertain. Germline V gene lookup returns CDR1 GTSNPN and CDR2 SVGIG (reference sequence). The CDR3 is 13 residues long. Deletions cut 8 bases from V and 4 bases from J, with 17 bases between. The CDR3 is CAGLPGAVTEAFF. The DNA of the CDR3 is TGTGCCGGACTCCCCGGAGCGGTCACTGAAGCTTTCTTT.

This clonotype was counted only a few times. CDR3 sequence reads: CAISASSEYNEQFF. The CDR3 nucleotides are TGTGCCATCAGTGCGTCTAGTGAGTACAATGAGCAGTTCTTC. V is TRBV10-3 and J is TRBJ2-1; D uncertain. The length of the CDR3 is 14 residues. V lost 4 bases and J lost 4, with 11 bases in between. CDR1 is ENHRY and CDR2 is SYGVKD in the germline V gene.

The rearrangement uses TRBV5-6 and TRBJ2-6, with a possible D match to TRBD1 (6 bases). The V end was cut by 4 bases, the J end by 0 bases, with 14 bases between. CDR3 size: 17 residues. Germline V gene lookup returns CDR1 SGHDT and CDR2 YYEEEE. CDR3 bases: TGTGCCAGCAGCAGGGGGACGGGGAGCTCTGGGGCCAACGTCCTGACTTTC. Amino acids: CASSRGTGSSGANVLTF.